The source of this T cell receptor beta chain is a study of blood T cell repertoires in COVID-19. Study-level information: The study drew acute and convalescent COVID-19 samples from the United States, Italy and Spain.

Among Cohort 3 donors, those recovered had two negative PCRs, clearance, or symptom resolution. This table comes from immunoSEQ multiplex PCR, and its TCRdb copy is limited to in-frame clones, with some not included. The sample has 100,000 or so clones; 65% to 90% are singletons. The CDR3 contains 12 residues. V dropped 3 bases and J dropped 7; count of bases not matched to a gene: 3. Germline values: CDR1 SGHDN, CDR2 FVKESK. This clone was found a few times. The TCR originated in a woman aged 45-65 years who had recovered from COVID-19. The V call is TRBV14, the J call TRBJ2-7, with 7 bases identical to TRBD1. The sequenced material came from PBMCs or T cells enriched from blood (not recorded which). CDR3 sequence reads: CASSHDRAEQYF. CDR3 sequence (DNA): TGTGCCAGCAGCCACGACAGGGCAGAGCAGTACTTC.